This T cell receptor delta chain was obtained from a study of gammadelta T cells in human blood (dated by TCRdb to the early 2020s). Overall study outcomes, separate from this receptor: The study reported that microbial exposure appeared to drive polyclonal expansion of innate gamma-delta T cells immediately after birth.

This clone is regarded as medium-sized (0.01 to 0.1%). Its antigen remains undetermined. Per-base qualities were not stored, and no clone one base away is much larger. V and J are trimmed by 2 bases and 12 bases, and the gene matches miss 15 bases of the junction. CDR1 and CDR2, looked up from the germline V gene, are GEAIGNYY and EKD. The CDR3 numbers 15 residues from cysteine through phenylalanine. Left in the record is the CDR3 DNA by itself, 45 bases read in frame from the first base. Library method: RT-PCR. The sequencer was an Illumina MiSeq. After TCRdb called clones again from the public reads with CATT, rows with identical DNA were merged. Within this sample are under 1,500 delta-chain clones, with 48% of them counted one time only. Around 20% of the sample comes from the top ten.

The rearranged segments are TRDV2 and TRDJ1; 9 bases in the middle match TRDD3. The sequence was collected from a human donor. Sequencing used Vgamma9Vdelta2 gamma-delta T cells from adult blood. The CDR3 region: CACDSLTPHWGKIIF. The DNA sequence follows: TGTGCCTGTGACAGTTTAACTCCCCACTGGGGGAAAATCATCTTT.